This entry features one TCR beta chain sequence. Its antigen is undetermined. The germline V gene has CDR1 MNHEY and CDR2 SVGAGI. The CDR3 extends over 13 amino acids. Trimming shortened V by 10 bases and J by 0 bases, and 12 bases separated the two germline ends. The data belong to a study of Ad26.COV2.S vaccination and SARS-CoV-2 variants. Study context: Doses of Ad26.COV2.S were injected into muscle once or twice, 56 days apart. Study-wide results and caveats: Those who received the vaccine showed greater spike-specific TCR breadth than those given placebo.

Using immunoSEQ multiplex PCR, the repertoire was profiled, and TCRdb retains in-frame clones only, with some absent. The sample has some 300,000 clones; around 85% are singletons. Treatment described: around 19 received Ad26.COV2.S at low or high dose, single or two shots; about 5 received placebo; per-sample allocation not given. Sampling happened 63 days after the first vaccine or placebo injection. It was Wuhan-strain SARS-CoV-2 spike that the Ad26 vaccine vector expressed. The TCR comes from a person aged 18-60 years who received the Ad26.COV2.S COVID-19 vaccine or a placebo. Material: peripheral blood, obtained in a trial of Ad26.COV2.S vaccine versus placebo. The chain is built from TRBV6-5 and TRBJ1-1, with D unresolved. In DNA form, the CDR3 reads TGTGCCACCGCGAGTCGTATGAACACTGAAGCTTTCTTT. The encoded protein is CATASRMNTEAFF.